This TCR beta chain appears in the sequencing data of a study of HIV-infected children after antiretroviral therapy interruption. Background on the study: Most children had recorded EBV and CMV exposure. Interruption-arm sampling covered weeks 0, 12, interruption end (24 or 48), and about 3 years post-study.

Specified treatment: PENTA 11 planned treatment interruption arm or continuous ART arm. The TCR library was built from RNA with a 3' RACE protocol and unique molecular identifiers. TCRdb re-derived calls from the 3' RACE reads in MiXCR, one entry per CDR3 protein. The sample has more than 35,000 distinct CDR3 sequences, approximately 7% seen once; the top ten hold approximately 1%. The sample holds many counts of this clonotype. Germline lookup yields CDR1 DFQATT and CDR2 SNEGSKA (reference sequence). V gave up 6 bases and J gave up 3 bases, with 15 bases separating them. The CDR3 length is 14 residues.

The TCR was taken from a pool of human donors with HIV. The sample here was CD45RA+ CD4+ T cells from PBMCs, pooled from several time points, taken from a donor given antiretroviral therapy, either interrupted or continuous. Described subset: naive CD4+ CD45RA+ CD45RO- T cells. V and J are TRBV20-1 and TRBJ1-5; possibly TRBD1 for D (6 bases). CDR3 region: CSALGQNSNQPQHF. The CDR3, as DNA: TGCAGTGCCCTGGGACAAAACTCCAATCAGCCCCAGCATTTT.